This record concerns one T cell receptor (beta chain) sequence. This clonotype has more than one count but fewer than ten. What antigen it recognizes has not been identified. The input lacks base qualities; no much larger clone sits a single base away. Every donor was a healthy Caucasian. Three unrelated non-twin adults were also sequenced: a male aged 18 to 30, a male aged 50 to 60 and a female aged 50 to 60. Miltenyi CD45RO+ enrichment and human naive T-cell isolation kits were used to isolate memory (CD45RO+) and naive T cells from PBMC. This sample was included in a study of identical twins (dated by TCRdb to about 2016). For the study in its entirety: To test whether fetal clonotypes persist, the study used deep sequencing on TCR alpha and beta repertoires from monozygotic twins, unrelated adults of various ages, and cord blood. Replicate twin experiments were performed at different times using different library preparation protocols to rule out contamination. The study at large found these results: Abundant cord blood beta clonotypes carried fewer insertions; young adult naive repertoires showed a weaker similar trend, while memory repertoires showed none. Zero-insertion analyses could be partly confounded by invariant T cells such as MAIT and iNKT, although diverse VJ usage argued against such confounding for most clonotypes. In monozygotic twins, out-of-frame TCR alpha sharing was systematically underestimated by recombination models, although the models agreed with sharing between unrelated individuals. Because the same donors could not be followed over many years, conclusions were based on cross-sectional statistical analysis. Out-of-frame TCR alpha sequences shared between twins showed an excess of low generation-probability sequences compared with coincidental sharing between unrelated individuals. In beta out-of-frame sequences, excess twin sharing was weaker, because having fewer shared sequences lowered the signal-to-noise ratio.

The CDR3 covers 18 residues, taking in both the cysteine and the phenylalanine. Only CDR3 DNA is held: 54 bases, read in frame from base 1. The germline V gene sets CDR1 to SGHRS and CDR2 to YFSETQ. V loses 3 bases at its end and J loses 4 bases; junction bases beyond the gene matches: 15. Libraries were prepared through 5' RACE. Sequencing used an Illumina HiSeq 2000. Template switching added a universal primer binding site, and the final cDNA carried a unique molecular identifier that allowed TCR cDNA molecules to be counted accurately. Specific primers in the conserved constant-segment region were used to synthesize first-strand cDNA for the TCR alpha and beta chains. To control for contamination, every cDNA library was double barcoded, receiving both a SMART-Mk sample barcode and Illumina barcodes. TruSeq adapter sequences and Illumina sample barcodes were added in two successive PCR steps. TCR alpha and beta cDNA libraries were sequenced on the Illumina HiSeq platform with custom primers. The original methods were these. Raw reads were processed with MiGEC to extract unique molecular identifiers, and MiXCR was used to determine CDR3 positions. For each individual, recombination models were inferred using an EM algorithm with the repgenHMM and IGoR tools. Shared clonotypes were analyzed with the tcR package in R, and sharing was normalized by the product of cloneset sizes. Out-of-frame nonproductive sequences were analyzed to study raw recombination free of thymic and clonal selection effects. TCRdb reran the public reads through fastp at Q25 and MiXCR, keeping productive beta chains. Rows are combined by CDR3 protein, so each entry shows the most common genes and DNA. It is TCRdb's table, rather than the study itself, that gives the V and J calls and clone size. This sample lists roughly 710,000 distinct CDR3 sequences; approximately 6.1% were detected once. The ten largest clones take up 1.5% to 2% of the sample.

The chain couples TRBV5-1 to TRBJ2-3; 9 central bases correspond to TRBD2. Material: naive T cells sorted from blood. The cell subset or site label here, explained by the study, means: cells isolated with a human naive T-cell isolation kit. This receptor was obtained from a man between 18 and 29 years old in good health. The nucleotide sequence is given as TGCGCCAGCAGCTCCCCGTCGGGGTTAGCGGGAGCCCCAGATACGCAGTATTTT. It translates as CASSSPSGLAGAPDTQYF.